One sample yielded the 14 T cell receptor beta chains listed below, sequenced in a study of T cell responses to AZD1222 COVID-19 vaccine. The method was immunoSEQ multiplex PCR; TCRdb's version includes in-frame clones alone and lacks a portion of them. The sample carries roughly 140,000 clones, around 90% recorded once. Sequencing was performed on peripheral blood, taken on day 0 of AZD1222 vaccination. These receptors came from an adult in good health.

The gene calls are TRBV20-1 and TRBJ2-7; 8 nucleotides match TRBD2. J lost 4 bases, V lost 3 bases, and 5 bases had no gene match. CDR1 is DFQATT, CDR2 SNEGSKA, per germline (reference sequence). This CDR3 contains 13 residues. CDR3 sequence reads: CSASRGGGYEQYF. As DNA, the CDR3 is TGCAGTGCTAGTCGGGGGGGAGGTTACGAGCAGTACTTC.

The chain has TRBV15 and TRBJ2-7; perhaps D is TRBD1 or TRBD2 (5 bases each). CDR1 and CDR2 from the germline V gene are LNHNV and YYDKDF (reference sequence). The CDR3 runs to 15 residues. V was shortened by 4 bases and J by 4 bases, with 17 bases between the two germline ends. The CDR3, as DNA: TGTGCCACCAGCAAAGGACTCTCGGGGCAATACGAGCAGTACTTC. It specifies CATSKGLSGQYEQYF.

This chain connects TRBV5-4 to TRBJ1-1; D is perhaps TRBD1 (5 bases). Trimming took 4 bases from V and 1 from J, leaving 8 bases between them. Germline CDR1 SGHNT, CDR2 YYREEE (reference sequence). This CDR3 region has 13 residues. Here the CDR3 reads CASSVGQNTEAFF. CDR3 sequence (DNA): TGTGCCAGCAGCGTCGGACAGAACACTGAAGCTTTCTTT.

The rearrangement uses TRBV6-5 and TRBJ2-2; D might be TRBD1 (6 bases). V was shortened by 2 bases and J by 6 bases, with 13 bases between the two germline ends. Per the germline V gene, CDR1 is MNHEY and CDR2 is SVGAGI. The CDR3 is 15 amino acids. CDR3 coding DNA: TGTGCCAGCAGTTACGGAAGGGGGAGCGCCGGGGAGCTGTTTTTT. Its translation is CASSYGRGSAGELFF.

This clone showed up just once. The chain uses TRBV20-1 and TRBJ1-2, with unresolved D. Looked up from germline, CDR1 is DFQATT and CDR2 is SNEGSKA (reference sequence). The CDR3 sequence is 9 residues long. CDR3 amino acids: CICPYGYTF. The CDR3 DNA reads TGCATCTGTCCTTATGGCTACACCTTC.

The J gene is TRBJ2-2, the V gene TRBV19, with D possibly matching TRBD2 (5 bases). Germline V gives CDR1 LNHDA, CDR2 SQIVND (reference sequence). CDR3 length: 16 amino acids. Trimming shortened V by 9 bases and J by 0 bases, and 17 bases separated the two germline ends. Here the CDR3 DNA reads TGTGCCAGCCTGGCTGAAAGCGGTGCGAACACCGGGGAGCTGTTTTTT. Its protein product is CASLAESGANTGELFF.

The CDR3 loop is CASSYAQRGELFF. The CDR3 DNA is TGTGCCAGCAGTTACGCCCAAAGGGGGGAGCTGTTTTTT. The chain uses TRBV6-5 and TRBJ2-2; the D is unclear. V lost 2 bases and J lost 8, with 9 bases in between. CDR1 is MNHEY and CDR2 is SVGAGI in the germline V gene. This CDR3 comprises 13 residues.

The count of this clone is one. The chain is built from TRBV5-4 and TRBJ1-6; no firm D call. V was cut by 3 bases and J by 6 bases, with 10 bases left in between. The CDR3 covers 14 residues. The V gene's germline CDR1 is SGHNT and CDR2 YYREEE (reference sequence). CDR3 DNA: TGTGCCAGCAGCTCCCCGGGCCTTAATTCACCCCTCCACTTT. It specifies CASSSPGLNSPLHF.

The rearrangement uses TRBV5-1 and TRBJ2-2, with TRBD1 matching 8 bases. This CDR3 contains 15 residues. The germline V gene encodes CDR1 SGHRS and CDR2 YFSETQ. Trimming removed 4 bases from V and 0 bases from J; junction bases left unmatched: 2. The CDR3 protein is CASSKQGANTGELFF. CDR3 in DNA: TGCGCCAGCAGCAAACAGGGGGCGAACACCGGGGAGCTGTTTTTT. Full variable domain (rest looked up from reference TRBV5-1 and TRBJ2-2): KAGVTQTPRYLIKTRGQQVTLSCSPISGHRSVSWYQQTPGQGLQFLFEYFSETQRNKGNFPGRFSGRQFSNSRSEMNVSTLELGDSALYLCASSKQGANTGELFFGEGSRLTVL.

V gene TRBV3-1 (or the pseudogene TRBV3-2) combines with J gene TRBJ1-6, with a tentative D call TRBD1 (6 bases). Germline V gene data show CDR1 as LGHDT and CDR2 as YNNKEL (reference sequence). This CDR3 has 16 amino acids. The V end lost 4 bases, the J end lost 7 bases, and 17 bases lay between the germline ends. The CDR3 DNA sequence: TGTGCCAGCAGCCTCGGACAGCCCGAAGAAAATTCACCCCTCCACTTT. Translating gives CASSLGQPEENSPLHF.

This rearrangement joins TRBV6-2 or TRBV6-3 to TRBJ1-4; D ambiguous. Germline V gene data show CDR1 as MNHEY and CDR2 as SVGEGT. Trimming removed 5 bases at V and 7 bases at J, with 17 bases between. The length of the CDR3 is 15 residues. The CDR3 coding sequence is TGTGCCAGCAGTGTCCAGACTCTTGGGAGTGAAAAACTGTTTTTT. Its protein is CASSVQTLGSEKLFF.

The chain is built from TRBV3-1 (or the pseudogene TRBV3-2) and TRBJ2-7; the match to TRBD2 covers 9 bases. The CDR3 length is 16 residues. In germline, CDR1 is LGHDT, CDR2 YNNKEL (reference sequence). With 4 bases clipped from V and 2 bases from J, the junction kept 9 bases outside the gene matches. The CDR3 nucleotides are TGTGCCAGCAGCCCGTCCGGTGGCGGGAGGGCCTACGAGCAGTACTTC. It specifies CASSPSGGGRAYEQYF.

This clone appeared a single time. This chain uses TRBV11-2 with TRBJ2-1; 9 bases are shared with TRBD2. Germline V gene sequence: CDR1 SGHAT, CDR2 FQNNGV. The CDR3 extends over 17 amino acids. Trimming at V came to 5 bases and at J to 2 bases, leaving 10 bases not matched to a gene. The CDR3 region has the DNA TGTGCCAGCAGCGCCGGATTAGCGGGAGACACCTACAATGAGCAGTTCTTC. Translated, it gives CASSAGLAGDTYNEQFF.

For this clone: Other DNA sequences in this sample translate to the same CDR3. The chain employs TRBV19 and TRBJ2-1; tentative D call: TRBD2 (6 bases). This CDR3 is 15 amino acids long. The germline V gene encodes CDR1 LNHDA and CDR2 SQIVND (reference sequence). V lost 3 bases and J 0 bases, leaving 9 bases between the germline ends. The DNA of the CDR3 is TGTGCCAGTAGTATTCGGGAGAGCTCCTACAATGAGCAGTTCTTC. This encodes CASSIRESSYNEQFF.